The sequence of this T cell receptor beta chain was determined in a study of blood T cell repertoires in COVID-19. The wider study: From the United States, Italy and Spain came samples of acute and convalescent COVID-19.

Germline loops: CDR1 SGHDN, CDR2 FVKESK. Trimming removed 7 bases from V and 0 bases from J; junction bases left unmatched: 3. The CDR3 is 13 residues long. Profiled with immunoSEQ multiplex PCR; TCRdb holds only in-frame clones, not every one. The sample consists of some 180,000 clones, 84% of them appearing once. The genes are TRBV14 and TRBJ2-7, with TRBD1 matching over 7 bases. The TCR was taken from a woman of 80 years or more with COVID-19, enrolled during active disease. The source material was peripheral blood. CDR3 loop: CASKDRSSYEQYF. The DNA for the CDR3 is TGTGCCAGCAAGGACAGGAGCTCCTACGAGCAGTACTTC.